The source of this T cell receptor (beta chain) is a study of blood T cell repertoires in COVID-19. TCRdb's table, derived via immunoSEQ multiplex PCR, lists solely in-frame clones and lacks some. Of 150,000 to 200,000 clones listed, about 90% are singletons. What was sequenced was peripheral blood. This clonotype originated in a man in his forties with active or convalescent COVID-19.

CDR3 loop: CASSQDGQGVNYGYTF. The CDR3 coding sequence is TGCGCCAGCAGCCAAGACGGACAGGGGGTTAACTATGGCTACACCTTC. The chain employs TRBV4-1 and TRBJ1-2, with 10 bases that match TRBD1. The CDR3 loop spans 16 amino acids. Germline V lookup: CDR1 MGHRA, CDR2 YSYEKL. J lost 1 base, V lost 0 bases, and 2 bases had no gene match.